This T cell receptor (beta chain) was captured by sequencing in a study of blood T cell repertoires in COVID-19. Study-level information: Samples of COVID-19 (acute and convalescent) were obtained from the United States, Italy and Spain. T cells, B-cell-depleted T cells, or PBMCs provided the cDNA or gDNA that served as material.

The Seattle patients joined while their infection was active and were tracked longitudinally afterward. This clone was observed once. Per the authors' pipeline: Nucleated cell counts were estimated from reference gene primer amplification. Data came from immunoSEQ multiplex PCR; TCRdb stores just in-frame clones and leaves some out. V, J and clone size derive from that table, while D and trimming were established from the DNA sequence. The sample lists under 200,000 clones; 84% were seen once. Germline V gene sequence: CDR1 WSHSY, CDR2 SAAADI. V gave up 6 bases and J gave up 4 bases, with 7 bases separating them. The CDR3 sequence is 13 residues long.

The chain is built from TRBV10-2 and TRBJ2-6, with D tentatively TRBD1 (6 bases). The clonotype was recovered from a woman in her 70s with COVID-19, enrolled during active disease. Material: peripheral blood. The DNA of the CDR3 is TGCGCCAGCAGGGGGGCAGGGGCCAACGTCCTGACTTTC. Protein product: CASRGAGANVLTF.